Shown below are 20 T cell receptor beta chains from a single sample sequenced in a study of blood T cells in healthy people across ages. Primers used in a second PCR of about 7 to 11 cycles were a sample-barcoded 5' primer and a J-beta primer mix. TCRdb ran MiXCR on the 5' RACE reads and lists one entry per CDR3 protein. Altogether around 940,000 distinct CDR3 sequences are present, 45% to 60% being singletons, with the ten largest covering roughly a fifth. The sample consisted of blood. The receptors derive from a woman aged 60-75 years in good health.

The V and J genes are TRBV28 and TRBJ1-5, with 7 positions matching TRBD1. The germline gives CDR1 MDHEN, CDR2 SYDVKM. The J segment lost 7 bases and the V segment lost 5 bases, leaving 8 bases of the junction unmatched. The CDR3 has 14 amino acids. The CDR3 loop is CASSGAGTVQPQHF. The CDR3, as DNA: TGTGCCAGCAGTGGTGCCGGGACAGTACAGCCCCAGCATTTT.

The table lists this clonotype with a few counts. The chain combines TRBV30 with TRBJ2-7; weak D call: TRBD2 (5 bases). The germline V and J ends were trimmed by 7 bases and 4 bases, with 23 bases remaining between them. The length of the CDR3 is 15 residues. Germline V gene data show CDR1 as GTSNPN and CDR2 as SVGIG (reference sequence). CDR3 in DNA: TGTGCCTCGGACTCACCGGTTGGGGTCGGATACGAGCAGTACTTC. Its translation is CASDSPVGVGYEQYF.

V and J are TRBV12-3 or TRBV12-4 and TRBJ2-5; TRBD1 agrees at 12 bases. The trim removed 5 bases at V and 2 bases at J, leaving 6 bases unmatched. CDR3 length equals 16 residues. The CDR3 DNA is TGTGCCAGCAGTCCCGGGACAGGGGGCATACAAGAGACCCAGTACTTC. It encodes CASSPGTGGIQETQYF.

V usage is TRBV20-1 and J usage is TRBJ2-7; tentatively, D is TRBD2 (6 bases). The CDR3 has 12 residues. CDR1 and CDR2 (germline): DFQATT, SNEGSKA (reference sequence). The CDR3 nucleotides are TGCAGGGCCGGGGGTCCCTCCTACGAGCAGTACTTC. Protein sequence: CRAGGPSYEQYF.

The chain recombines TRBV7-3 with TRBJ1-2; 7 nucleotides line up with TRBD1. Germline values: CDR1 SGHTA, CDR2 FQGTGA. Germline trimming cut 2 bases from V and 4 bases from J; bases unmatched to any gene: 13. This CDR3 is built from 17 residues. The CDR3 loop is CASSLDSAAAGGYGYTF. CDR3 sequence (DNA): TGTGCCAGCAGCTTAGACTCCGCGGCGGCAGGGGGCTATGGCTACACCTTC.

The V call is TRBV5-1, the J call TRBJ2-7; D unresolved. Germline V gene sequence: CDR1 SGHRS, CDR2 YFSETQ. Trimming stripped 1 base from V and 2 bases from J, with 10 bases between. CDR3 length: 14 amino acids. The CDR3 loop reads CASSLKSSTYEQYF. CDR3 bases: TGCGCCAGCAGCTTGAAAAGCTCTACCTACGAGCAGTACTTC.

The chain uses TRBV6-6 and TRBJ2-7; TRBD2 agrees at 7 bases. The ends lost 5 bases at V and 6 bases at J; junction bases unmatched: 10. The CDR3 consists of 14 residues. Per germline, CDR1 MNHNY and CDR2 SVGAGI (reference sequence). As DNA, the CDR3 is TGTGCCAGCAGTCCTGTGGGCGGGAGAGGCGAGCAGTACTTC. It codes for CASSPVGGRGEQYF.

A few counts support this clonotype. This chain links TRBV14 with TRBJ2-7; a weak D match, TRBD2 (5 bases). The CDR3 has 15 amino acids. The V and J ends lost 0 bases and 4 bases respectively, with 13 bases between them. CDR1 and CDR2 from the germline V gene are SGHDN and FVKESK. The chain's CDR3 is CASSQDRGPTYEQYF. DNA of the CDR3: TGTGCCAGCAGCCAAGACCGGGGTCCGACTTACGAGCAGTACTTC. Combining the CDR3 with reference TRBV14 and TRBJ2-7 gives the whole variable domain EAGVTQFPSHSVIEKGQTVTLRCDPISGHDNLYWYRRVMGKEIKFLLHFVKESKQDESGMPNNRFLAERTGGTYSTLKVQPAELEDSGVYFCASSQDRGPTYEQYFGPGTRLTVT.

V is TRBV20-1 and J is TRBJ2-3; D is ambiguous. V lost 6 bases and J lost 2, with 3 bases in between. CDR3 size: 10 residues. Germline CDR1 is DFQATT and CDR2 is SNEGSKA (reference sequence). The CDR3 region has the DNA TGCAGTGCCCTCACAGATACGCAGTATTTT. Amino acids: CSALTDTQYF.

The chain links TRBV20-1 to TRBJ1-4; 7 bases map to TRBD1. J lost 6 bases, V lost 3 bases, and 19 bases had no gene match. The CDR3 is made up of 18 amino acids. Germline-derived CDR1 and CDR2 are DFQATT and SNEGSKA (reference sequence). CDR3 nucleotides: TGCAGTGCTAGCCCACCGGGACAGCCCTGGAAAAGGGATGAAAAACTGTTTTTT. Protein: CSASPPGQPWKRDEKLFF.

This clonotype has a handful of counts. The chain is built from TRBV7-3 and TRBJ2-3; D is unresolved. The CDR3 loop spans 14 amino acids. Per the germline V gene, CDR1 is SGHTA and CDR2 is FQGTGA. V was cut by 5 bases and J by 2 bases, with 11 bases left in between. CDR3 sequence (DNA): TGTGCCAGCAGCCCGTGGCGGACCACAGATACGCAGTATTTT. Residues: CASSPWRTTDTQYF.

Of note for this clonotype: Just one base apart from a much larger clone, this may be a read error. This sequence joins TRBV28 and TRBJ2-7; 8 bases map to TRBD1. Germline assignment: CDR1 MDHEN and CDR2 SYDVKM. The CDR3 length is 16 residues. As DNA, the CDR3 is TGTGCCAGCAGTGCCCCCCCCGGGACAGGAACCTACGAGCGGTACTTC. It encodes CASSAPPGTGTYERYF.

The chain carries TRBV5-6 and TRBJ2-7; a possible D gene is TRBD2 (5 bases). The CDR3 extends over 14 amino acids. Germline-derived CDR1 and CDR2 are SGHDT and YYEEEE. V was shortened by 0 bases and J by 5 bases, with 12 bases between the two germline ends. Written as DNA, the CDR3 is TGTGCCAGCAGCTTGGGACTACTTCCCCACGAGCAGTACTTC. Amino acid sequence: CASSLGLLPHEQYF.

This chain links TRBV29-1 with TRBJ2-2; 14 bases match TRBD2. This CDR3 spans 17 amino acids. Unmatched junction bases numbered 1, after V lost 1 base and J lost 0 bases. Germline V gene data show CDR1 as SQVTM and CDR2 as ANQGSEA. As DNA, the CDR3 is TGCAGCGTTGAAGGGACTAGCGGGGGGTCGAACACCGGGGAGCTGTTTTTT. This encodes CSVEGTSGGSNTGELFF.

The V and J genes are TRBV2 and TRBJ2-6, with D uncertain. Trimming left V 2 bases short and J 0 bases short, with 8 bases between. Germline assignment: CDR1 SNHLY and CDR2 FYNNEI. There are 16 residues in the CDR3. CDR3 sequence (DNA): TGTGCCAGCAGTGAAAATTGGGGCTCTGGGGCCAACGTCCTGACTTTC. This gives the protein CASSENWGSGANVLTF.

This chain joins TRBV6-4 and TRBJ2-1, with D perhaps TRBD2 (6 bases). Germline CDR1 is MRHNA and CDR2 is SNTAGT. There are 14 residues in the CDR3. V shed 6 bases and J shed 6 bases, with 15 bases lying between them. Here the CDR3 DNA reads TGTGCCAGCAGCCCGGAACTGACTAGCAATGAGCAGTTCTTC. Amino acids: CASSPELTSNEQFF.

Only a few counts were recorded for this clonotype. The chain links TRBV28 to TRBJ2-1, with D possibly matching TRBD2 (6 bases). CDR1 is MDHEN and CDR2 is SYDVKM in the germline V gene. V was pared by 10 bases and J by 10 bases, with 20 bases between. The CDR3 runs to 13 residues. CDR3 residues: CATNGGRPTEQFF. Here the CDR3 DNA reads TGTGCCACCAACGGAGGGCGGCCGACGGAGCAGTTCTTC.

The chain links TRBV7-9 to TRBJ2-3; D is unresolved. Between the trimmed V and J ends, which lost 4 bases and 1 base, there was a span of 12 bases. The V gene's germline CDR1 is SEHNR and CDR2 FQNEAQ (reference sequence). The CDR3 has 15 amino acids. The CDR3 DNA sequence: TGTGCCAGCAGCTCTACCCGTCACGGCACAGATACGCAGTATTTT. Translation: CASSSTRHGTDTQYF.

The V gene is TRBV7-8, the J gene TRBJ2-5, with 10 positions matching TRBD2. The CDR3 runs to 16 residues. Trimming cost V 8 bases and J 2 bases; bases outside gene matches: 11. Germline V CDR1 and CDR2: SGHVS, FQNEAQ. The CDR3 region is CASLATSGTSQETQYF. As DNA, the CDR3 is TGTGCCAGCCTAGCAACTAGCGGGACTTCGCAAGAGACCCAGTACTTC.

The V gene is TRBV11-2, the J gene TRBJ2-7, with a tentative D call TRBD2 (6 bases). The germline CDR1 and CDR2 sequences are SGHAT and FQNNGV. The germline V and J ends were trimmed by 5 bases and 9 bases, with 20 bases remaining between them. This CDR3 contains 14 residues. This CDR3 is CASSHDGASGVQYF. In DNA form, the CDR3 reads TGTGCCAGCAGCCATGACGGCGCCTCGGGGGTGCAGTACTTC.